Only one count was recorded for the clone carrying this T cell receptor beta chain. Germline V lookup: CDR1 LGHNA, CDR2 YSLEER. Trimming took off 3 bases at V and 3 bases at J, with 15 bases between the two ends. This CDR3 contains 16 residues. In the original analysis: Counts of nucleated cells, estimated from reference gene primer amplification, were obtained. Method: immunoSEQ multiplex PCR; TCRdb's copy keeps in-frame clones and lacks some. V and J calls and clone size are those listed in that table; D and trimming were worked out from the DNA. The table shows about 180,000 clones, with around 80% occurring only once. The data belong to a study of blood T cell repertoires in COVID-19. Study details: There were acute and convalescent COVID-19 samples, and they came from the United States, Italy and Spain.

This chain joins TRBV4-3 and TRBJ2-1; the D gene is possibly TRBD1 (6 bases). Sequencing was performed on peripheral blood. The receptor was isolated from a woman of 80 years or more with COVID-19, enrolled during active disease. CDR3 bases: TGCGCCAGCAGCCACCAAGTAACAGGGCGCTACAATGAGCAGTTCTTC. Protein sequence: CASSHQVTGRYNEQFF.